The 15 T cell receptor beta chains reported below all come from one sample, sequenced in a study of cytomegalovirus exposure and HLA in healthy donors. PCR primers comprised 60 Vbeta and 13 Jbeta primers. Clones were sequenced by immunoSEQ multiplex PCR, and TCRdb holds only the in-frame ones, with some missing. The sample comprises 40,000 or so clones, 60% to 85% of which are singletons, and roughly 1.5% rests with the top ten. The sequencing sample was made of PBMCs. Every receptor here comes from a man aged 25 to 40 in good health and CMV-seronegative.

In this sample, this clone turned up a few times. The genes are TRBV10-3 and TRBJ2-6; no reliable D call. Per germline, CDR1 ENHRY and CDR2 SYGVKD. V was trimmed by 4 bases and J by 3 bases, leaving 16 bases between them. The CDR3 length is 17 residues. CDR3 amino acids: CAISGKHQVGGANVLTF. DNA for the CDR3: TGTGCCATCAGTGGTAAACACCAGGTCGGTGGGGCCAACGTCCTGACTTTC.

This chain uses TRBV5-1 with TRBJ2-1; TRBD2 agrees at 14 bases. Germline CDR1 SGHRS, CDR2 YFSETQ. The length of the CDR3 is 15 residues. V shed 4 bases and J 9 bases; nucleotides not matched to a gene: 6. CDR3 sequence reads: CASSRLAGGPVEQFF. The CDR3 DNA sequence: TGCGCCAGCAGCCGACTAGCGGGAGGGCCTGTTGAGCAGTTCTTC.

This clone was counted only a few times. Its ends do not fully match the called genes, so a read error is possible. The chain links TRBV7-9 to TRBJ2-1; 8 bases match TRBD1. Germline CDR1 reads SEHNR; CDR2 reads FQNEAQ (reference sequence). This CDR3 region has 15 residues. The DNA of the CDR3 is TGTTCCAGCAGCCTCAGGGGGCGCGTCGCCAATGAGCAGTTCTTC. Protein: CSSSLRGRVANEQFF.

This clone was recorded once. The genes are TRBV19 and TRBJ1-1, with 7 bases fitting TRBD1. There are 13 residues in the CDR3. CDR1 and CDR2 from the germline V gene are LNHDA and SQIVND (reference sequence). With 6 bases clipped from V and 3 bases from J, the junction kept 4 bases outside the gene matches. In DNA form, the CDR3 reads TGTGCCAGTAGCGACAGGGCGGACACTGAAGCTTTCTTT. Its translation: CASSDRADTEAFF.

This clone has only a few counts. The chain's CDR3 is CASCGVRGSYEQYF. CDR3 nucleotides: TGTGCCAGCTGCGGCGTCAGGGGCTCCTACGAGCAGTACTTC. V is TRBV6-5 and J is TRBJ2-7, with D perhaps TRBD1 (6 bases). V shed 8 bases and J shed 0 bases, with 14 bases lying between them. Germline V lookup: CDR1 MNHEY, CDR2 SVGAGI. The CDR3 is made up of 14 amino acids.

V gene TRBV19 combines with J gene TRBJ2-2; 10 positions match TRBD1. The CDR3 has 14 amino acids. The V gene's germline CDR1 is LNHDA and CDR2 SQIVND (reference sequence). With V trimmed by 5 bases and J by 5 bases, 2 bases remained unmatched. CDR3 sequence (DNA): TGTGCCAGTAGTTGGGGACAGGGGACCGGGGAGCTGTTTTTT. It is translated as CASSWGQGTGELFF.

A few counts support this clone. The chain couples TRBV5-1 to TRBJ2-7, with TRBD1 as a possible D gene (6 bases). This CDR3 has 14 amino acids. V lost 2 bases and J lost 0, with 9 bases in between. The germline CDR1 and CDR2 sequences are SGHRS and YFSETQ. This chain's CDR3 is CASSFPDSSYEQYF. CDR3 DNA: TGCGCCAGCAGCTTCCCGGACAGCTCCTACGAGCAGTACTTC.

A few counts support this clone. The chain employs TRBV7-8 and TRBJ2-7; D unresolved. The CDR3 has 13 residues. Germline V gene sequence: CDR1 SGHVS, CDR2 FQNEAQ. The CDR3 is CFCKQRPAYEQYF. The CDR3 DNA reads TGTTTTTGCAAGCAGAGGCCGGCATACGAGCAGTACTTC.

The CDR3, as DNA: TGTGCCAGCAGTTACCGGGGACAGGGGTCGGATACGCAGTATTTT. Its protein is CASSYRGQGSDTQYF. The rearrangement joins TRBV27 to TRBJ2-3; TRBD1 aligns across 10 bases. The CDR3 runs 15 residues. V shed 4 bases, J shed 6 bases, and the junction held 7 bases outside the gene matches. Per the germline V gene, CDR1 is MNHEY and CDR2 is SMNVEV (reference sequence).

The V gene is TRBV4-1, the J gene TRBJ2-1, with D perhaps TRBD2 (6 bases). There are 17 residues in the CDR3. Germline values: CDR1 MGHRA, CDR2 YSYEKL. Trimming took off 1 base at V and 4 bases at J, with 17 bases between the two ends. CDR3 residues: CASSQGGRRGVYNEQFF. In DNA form, the CDR3 reads TGCGCCAGCAGCCAAGGGGGGAGGAGGGGTGTTTACAATGAGCAGTTCTTC.

The chain carries TRBV5-4 and TRBJ2-5; the match to TRBD1 covers 7 bases. Unmatched junction bases numbered 9, after V lost 3 bases and J lost 4 bases. This CDR3 spans 15 amino acids. Looked up from germline, CDR1 is SGHNT and CDR2 is YYREEE (reference sequence). CDR3 DNA: TGTGCCAGCAGCTCGAAACAGGGGACCCGAGAGACCCAGTACTTC. Amino acids: CASSSKQGTRETQYF.

The rearrangement links TRBV7-8 to TRBJ2-7; TRBD2 matches at 11 bases. J was trimmed by 4 bases and V by 5 bases; bases with no gene match: 10. Germline CDR1 is SGHVS and CDR2 is FQNEAQ. The CDR3 is made up of 16 amino acids. CDR3 in amino acids: CASSRRGLAEQYEQYF. The CDR3, as DNA: TGTGCCAGCAGCCGACGGGGACTAGCGGAGCAATACGAGCAGTACTTC.

V is TRBV9 and J is TRBJ1-2; a weak D match, TRBD1 (5 bases). This CDR3 is built from 16 residues. Germline V CDR1 and CDR2: SGDLS, YYNGEE. Trimming cost V 0 bases and J 6 bases, with 18 bases left between them. The CDR3 reads CASSVARRGLDDGYTF. CDR3 DNA sequence: TGTGCCAGCAGCGTAGCCAGGAGGGGATTGGACGATGGCTACACCTTC.

V gene TRBV25-1 combines with J gene TRBJ2-5, with TRBD1 as a possible D gene (6 bases). There are 14 residues in the CDR3. CDR1 is MGHDK, CDR2 SYGVNS, per germline. Trimming pared 0 bases from V and 2 bases from J, leaving 7 bases between. This CDR3 reads CASSEYTGQETQYF. The CDR3 region has the DNA TGTGCCAGCAGTGAATACACAGGGCAAGAGACCCAGTACTTC.

V gene TRBV19 combines with J gene TRBJ2-3, with 7 bases fitting TRBD2. Germline CDR1 is LNHDA and CDR2 is SQIVND (reference sequence). Trimming at V came to 3 bases and at J to 0 bases, leaving 3 bases not matched to a gene. This CDR3 spans 15 amino acids. CDR3 protein: CASSMGGGSTDTQYF. The DNA for the CDR3 is TGTGCCAGTAGTATGGGCGGGGGTAGCACAGATACGCAGTATTTT.